This entry describes one TCR beta chain. The data stem from a study of blood T cell repertoires in COVID-19. Study summary: PBMCs, B-cell-depleted T cells, or T cells provided the cDNA or gDNA that made up the material.

Clones were read by immunoSEQ multiplex PCR, and TCRdb kept only the in-frame ones, dropping some. Of about 150,000 clones detected, about 89% appear once; the ten largest clones hold under 0.6%. Trimming cost V 5 bases and J 12 bases; bases outside gene matches: 22. CDR1 LNHNV and CDR2 YYDKDF come from the germline V gene (reference sequence). The CDR3 spans 17 residues. This TCR derives from a man in his fifties or sixties with acute or convalescent COVID-19. Sequencing used peripheral blood. The chain recombines TRBV15 with TRBJ2-1; TRBD2 matches 7 bases. This CDR3 reads CATSHTMLGGSDDTQFF. Here the CDR3 DNA reads TGTGCCACCAGCCACACGATGTTAGGCGGGAGTGATGATACGCAGTTCTTC.